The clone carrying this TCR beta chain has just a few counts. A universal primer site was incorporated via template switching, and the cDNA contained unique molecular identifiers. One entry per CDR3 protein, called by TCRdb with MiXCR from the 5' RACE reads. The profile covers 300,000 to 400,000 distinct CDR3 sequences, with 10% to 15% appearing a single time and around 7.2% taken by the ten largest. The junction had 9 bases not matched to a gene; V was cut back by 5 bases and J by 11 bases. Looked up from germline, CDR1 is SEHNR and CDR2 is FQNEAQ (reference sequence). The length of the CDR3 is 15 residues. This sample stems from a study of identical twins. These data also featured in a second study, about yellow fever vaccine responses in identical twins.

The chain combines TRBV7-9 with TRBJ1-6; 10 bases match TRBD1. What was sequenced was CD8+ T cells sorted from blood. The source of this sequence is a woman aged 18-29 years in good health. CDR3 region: CASSPPGQGIAPLHF. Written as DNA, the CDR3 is TGTGCCAGCAGCCCTCCGGGACAGGGGATTGCACCCCTCCACTTT.